The rows below give T cell receptor beta chains drawn from one sample of a study of blood T cell repertoires in COVID-19. Produced via immunoSEQ multiplex PCR; TCRdb's table is partial and in-frame only. The sample shows about 190,000 clones, about 88% of them seen only once. The source material was peripheral blood. The origin of the receptors is a woman between 35 and 50 years old who had recovered from COVID-19. Each CDR3 is given with its conserved first and last residue. D genes are given only for firm matches. Rows may omit the clone size; those that give it use once, few, many or a size class.

CASKAFRGSGYTF	TGTGCCAGCAAGGCATTCCGCGGTTCGGGCTACACCTTC	TRBV27	TRBJ1-2	NA	NA
CASSPPGTGGYEQYF	TGTGCCAGCAGCCCCCCCGGGACAGGGGGTTACGAGCAGTACTTC	TRBV6-5	TRBJ2-7	TRBD1	NA
CASSQQGAYGYGYTF	TGTGCCAGCAGCCAACAGGGGGCCTATGGTTATGGCTACACCTTC	TRBV14	TRBJ1-2	TRBD1	NA
CASSSGGTYNEQFF	TGTGCCAGCAGTTCAGGGGGGACTTACAATGAGCAGTTCTTC	TRBV27	TRBJ2-1	NA	NA
CASSYSRTGNEKLFF	TGTGCCAGCAGTTACTCGCGGACAGGGAATGAAAAACTGTTTTTT	TRBV6-5	TRBJ1-4	TRBD1	NA
CASSLRATGYNEQFF	TGTGCCAGCAGCTTACGGGCCACAGGTTACAATGAGCAGTTCTTC	TRBV13	TRBJ2-1	NA	NA
CASSMTSGRAGDTQYF	TGTGCCAGCAGTATGACTAGCGGGAGGGCCGGAGATACGCAGTATTTT	TRBV2	TRBJ2-3	TRBD2	NA
CASSLDGSTDTQYF	TGCGCCAGCAGCTTGGACGGGAGCACAGATACGCAGTATTTT	TRBV5-1	TRBJ2-3	NA	NA
CASSKDRINTEAFF	TGTGCCAGTAGTAAAGACAGGATTAACACTGAAGCTTTCTTT	TRBV19	TRBJ1-1	NA	NA
CASSQVAGDVGYEQYF	TGTGCCAGCAGCCAAGTAGCGGGAGACGTTGGCTACGAGCAGTACTTC	TRBV3-1/TRBV3-2	TRBJ2-7	TRBD2	NA
CASSSGLATNTEAFF	TGTGCCAGCAGCTCCGGACTGGCGACCAACACTGAAGCTTTCTTT	TRBV7-3	TRBJ1-1	NA	NA
CASSLMQGADTGELFF	TGTGCCAGCAGCTTGATGCAGGGCGCCGACACCGGGGAGCTGTTTTTT	TRBV5-5	TRBJ2-2	NA	NA
CASSSGTDEQYF	TGTGCCAGCAGTTCGGGGACTGACGAGCAGTACTTC	TRBV28	TRBJ2-7	NA	NA
CASRRPGQAPYEQYF	TGTGCCAGCAGGAGGCCGGGACAGGCCCCCTACGAGCAGTACTTC	TRBV6-5	TRBJ2-7	TRBD1	NA
CASSGGQGLYEQYF	TGTGCCAGCAGCGGCGGACAGGGCCTCTACGAGCAGTACTTC	TRBV6-5	TRBJ2-7	TRBD1	NA
CASSPRQIISGNTIYF	TGTGCCAGCAGCCCCAGACAGATTATCTCTGGAAACACCATATATTTT	TRBV7-9	TRBJ1-3	NA	NA
CASSITGIQETQYF	TGTGCCAGCAGCATTACAGGGATTCAAGAGACCCAGTACTTC	TRBV5-4	TRBJ2-5	NA	NA
CASSPRTSGDTQYF	TGTGCCAGCAGCCCTCGGACTAGCGGAGATACGCAGTATTTT	TRBV11-3	TRBJ2-3	TRBD2	NA
CASRRQLNTEAFF	TGCGCCAGCAGACGACAGTTGAACACTGAAGCTTTCTTT	TRBV5-1	TRBJ1-1	NA	NA
CASSVGGISYEQYF	TGTGCCAGCAGCGTAGGAGGGATTTCCTACGAGCAGTACTTC	TRBV9	TRBJ2-7	NA	NA
CATSGRQNTEAFF	TGTGCCACCAGCGGTCGACAGAACACTGAAGCTTTCTTT	TRBV15	TRBJ1-1	NA	NA
CASSAGTGGLSGNTIYF	TGTGCCAGCAGCGCCGGGACAGGAGGCCTCTCTGGAAACACCATATATTTT	TRBV28	TRBJ1-3	TRBD1	few
CASSDQRDSTDTQYF	TGTGCCAGCAGTGATCAGCGGGATAGCACAGATACGCAGTATTTT	TRBV2	TRBJ2-3	TRBD2	NA
CASSLDIATSGRPFF	TGCGCCAGCAGCTTGGATATAGCTACTAGCGGGAGACCGTTCTTC	TRBV5-1	TRBJ2-1	TRBD2	NA
CASSLDRALGQPQHF	TGTGCCAGCAGCTTAGACAGGGCCCTAGGGCAGCCCCAGCATTTT	TRBV7-2	TRBJ1-5	NA	NA
CASSSWGSAYEQYF	TGTGCCAGCAGCTCCTGGGGCTCGGCCTACGAGCAGTACTTC	TRBV7-2	TRBJ2-7	NA	NA
CASSSRDTEETQYF	TGTGCCAGCAGTTCCCGGGACACCGAAGAGACCCAGTACTTC	TRBV27	TRBJ2-5	NA	NA
CASSLGAAGNQPQHF	TGCGCCAGCAGCTTGGGTGCAGCAGGTAATCAGCCCCAGCATTTT	TRBV5-1	TRBJ1-5	NA	NA
CATSRAGTYSYEQYF	TGTGCCACCAGCAGAGCCGGGACATACTCCTACGAGCAGTACTTC	TRBV15	TRBJ2-7	NA	NA
CAWGPGSGNTIYF	TGTGCCTGGGGCCCGGGCTCTGGAAACACCATATATTTT	TRBV30	TRBJ1-3	NA	NA
CASSEHGRAYEQYF	TGTGCCAGCAGTGAGCACGGGAGGGCCTACGAGCAGTACTTC	TRBV2	TRBJ2-7	TRBD2	NA
CASSLSGAYEQYF	TGCGCCAGCAGCTTGTCGGGGGCCTACGAGCAGTACTTC	TRBV5-1	TRBJ2-7	NA	NA
CASSPSGTSGINEQFF	TGTGCCAGCAGCCCATCCGGGACTAGCGGGATCAATGAGCAGTTCTTC	TRBV3-1/TRBV3-2	TRBJ2-1	TRBD2	NA
CASSLSGAGDTGELFF	TGTGCCAGCAGTCTCTCCGGGGCGGGGGACACCGGGGAGCTGTTTTTT	TRBV28	TRBJ2-2	TRBD2	NA
CASPGPGYNEQFF	TGTGCCAGCCCTGGACCGGGGTACAATGAGCAGTTCTTC	TRBV6-5	TRBJ2-1	NA	NA
CASSAGLPNTEAFF	TGCGCCAGCAGCGCGGGACTGCCGAACACTGAAGCTTTCTTT	TRBV5-1	TRBJ1-1	NA	NA
CAMGASGSDEQFF	TGTGCCATGGGTGCTAGCGGGAGCGATGAGCAGTTCTTC	TRBV30	TRBJ2-1	TRBD2	NA
CAWSAYRGLDTGELFF	TGTGCCTGGAGTGCTTACAGGGGTTTAGACACCGGGGAGCTGTTTTTT	TRBV30	TRBJ2-2	TRBD1	NA
CASSLGNTIYF	TGTGCCAGCAGCCTTGGAAACACCATATATTTT	TRBV12-3/TRBV12-4	TRBJ1-3	NA	NA
CASSYQREASYEQYF	TGTGCCAGCAGTTACCAGCGGGAGGCCTCCTACGAGCAGTACTTC	TRBV6-5	TRBJ2-7	TRBD2	NA
CASSLGGTTTGELFF	TGCGCCAGCAGCTTGGGAGGGACTACCACCGGGGAGCTGTTTTTT	TRBV5-1	TRBJ2-2	TRBD2	NA
CASSLIEGSYEQYF	TGCGCCAGCAGCTTGATCGAGGGTTCCTACGAGCAGTACTTC	TRBV5-1	TRBJ2-7	NA	NA
CATSSLRGSEQFF	TGTGCCACCAGCAGCTTACGGGGGTCTGAGCAGTTCTTC	TRBV15	TRBJ2-1	NA	few
CASNISGRESNEQYF	TGTGCCAGCAACATTAGCGGGAGGGAGAGCAACGAGCAGTACTTC	TRBV28	TRBJ2-7	TRBD2	NA
CSTGGETQYF	TGCAGCACCGGAGGGGAGACCCAGTACTTC	TRBV29-1	TRBJ2-5	NA	NA
CASSPRGVNGQDTQYF	TGTGCCAGCAGCCCCCGGGGGGTAAACGGACAGGATACGCAGTATTTT	TRBV7-9	TRBJ2-3	NA	NA